Below, 19 T cell receptor beta chains from the same sample are listed, as sequenced in a study of blood T cell repertoires in COVID-19. Assay used: immunoSEQ multiplex PCR; TCRdb lists only in-frame clones, some missing. The sample records approximately 210,000 clones, under 90% being singletons. The sequencing input was PBMCs or T cells enriched from blood (not recorded which). The source is a woman aged 55-70 years who had recovered from COVID-19.

The J gene is TRBJ2-5, the V gene TRBV5-4, with TRBD2 matching 7 bases. In germline, CDR1 is SGHNT, CDR2 YYREEE (reference sequence). This CDR3 region has 13 residues. J was trimmed by 3 bases and V by 5 bases; bases with no gene match: 4. This chain's CDR3 is CASRTGGKETQYF. The CDR3 bases are TGTGCCAGCAGGACGGGGGGAAAAGAGACCCAGTACTTC. The variable domain in full, completed from reference TRBV5-4 and TRBJ2-5, reads ETGVTQSPTHLIKTRGQQVTLRCSSQSGHNTVSWYQQALGQGPQFIFQYYREEENGRGNFPPRFSGLQFPNYSSELNVNALELDDSALYLCASRTGGKETQYFGPGTRLLVL.

This sequence joins TRBV18 and TRBJ1-4; no reliable D call. CDR3 length: 13 amino acids. Germline V gene sequence: CDR1 KGHSH, CDR2 LQKENI. V was trimmed by 8 bases and J by 3 bases, leaving 10 bases between them. This CDR3 is CASRFTANEKLFF. The CDR3 nucleotides read TGTGCCAGCAGGTTCACAGCTAATGAAAAACTGTTTTTT.

This clone was seen more than once but under ten times. The V gene is TRBV19, the J gene TRBJ2-5; TRBD1 matches at 8 bases. The CDR3 sequence is 14 residues long. Germline-derived CDR1 and CDR2 are LNHDA and SQIVND (reference sequence). The junction had 7 bases not matched to a gene; V was cut back by 5 bases and J by 5 bases. The CDR3 reads CASSDTGGRETQYF. The CDR3, as DNA: TGTGCCAGTAGTGATACAGGGGGTAGGGAGACCCAGTACTTC.

The V gene is TRBV7-2, the J gene TRBJ1-5; 7 bases fit TRBD1. J lost 8 bases, V lost 6 bases, and 4 bases had no gene match. Germline-derived CDR1 and CDR2 are SGHTA and FQGNSA. The CDR3 loop spans 12 amino acids. CDR3 sequence: CASSSQGKPQHF. The CDR3 coding sequence is TGTGCCAGCAGTTCACAGGGGAAGCCCCAGCATTTT. The entire variable domain, with the rest obtained from reference TRBV7-2 and TRBJ1-5, is as follows: GAGVSQSPSNKVTEKGKDVELRCDPISGHTALYWYRQSLGQGLEFLIYFQGNSAPDKSGLPSDRFSAERTGGSVSTLTIQRTQQEDSAVYLCASSSQGKPQHFGDGTRLSIL.

V usage is TRBV19 and J usage is TRBJ2-2, with TRBD1 matching 8 bases. Germline CDR1 is LNHDA and CDR2 is SQIVND (reference sequence). This CDR3 is built from 15 residues. Losses at the gene ends were 7 bases for V and 3 bases for J; bases not matched to a gene: 7. CDR3 in amino acids: CASTGKDRDTGELFF. CDR3 coding DNA: TGTGCCAGTACCGGAAAGGACAGGGACACCGGGGAGCTGTTTTTT.

The table lists this clone with a few counts. V is TRBV19 and J is TRBJ2-7; TRBD2 is a possible D gene (5 bases). The length of the CDR3 is 14 residues. Germline assignment: CDR1 LNHDA and CDR2 SQIVND (reference sequence). The V end was cut by 5 bases, the J end by 4 bases, with 15 bases between. This CDR3 is CASSGRDRRYEQYF. The CDR3 DNA follows: TGTGCCAGTAGTGGCCGGGATCGGAGGTACGAGCAGTACTTC.

This chain links TRBV4-2 with TRBJ2-4; TRBD2 matches at 11 bases. The CDR3 length is 16 residues. Unmatched junction bases numbered 3, after V lost 0 bases and J lost 5 bases. The V gene's germline CDR1 is LGHNA and CDR2 YNFKEQ. This CDR3 is CASSQETSGNQNIQYF. CDR3 coding DNA: TGTGCCAGCAGCCAAGAGACTAGCGGGAATCAAAACATTCAGTACTTC.

This sequence joins TRBV5-1 and TRBJ2-5; TRBD2 matches 7 bases. J was trimmed by 4 bases and V by 4 bases; bases with no gene match: 10. The germline V gene encodes CDR1 SGHRS and CDR2 YFSETQ. This CDR3 comprises 15 residues. The chain's CDR3 is CASSAGGGARETQYF. The CDR3 region has the DNA TGCGCCAGCAGCGCTGGCGGGGGTGCCAGAGAGACCCAGTACTTC.

V usage is TRBV7-9 and J usage is TRBJ1-2; TRBD1 is a possible D gene (5 bases). Germline V lookup: CDR1 SEHNR, CDR2 FQNEAQ (reference sequence). CDR3 length equals 15 residues. Trimming removed 4 bases from V and 7 bases from J, with 19 bases in between. CDR3 protein: CASSSNLRAPIGYTF. Here the CDR3 DNA reads TGTGCCAGCAGCTCCAACCTCAGGGCGCCTATTGGCTACACCTTC.

The chain uses TRBV3-1 (or the pseudogene TRBV3-2) and TRBJ1-4; 10 bases line up with TRBD1. Germline loops: CDR1 LGHDT, CDR2 YNNKEL (reference sequence). The CDR3 has 15 amino acids. V was pared by 2 bases and J by 7 bases, with 4 bases of the junction left unmatched. CDR3 bases: TGTGCCAGCAGCCAATCGACAGGGGGCCGTGAAAAACTGTTTTTT. Amino acids: CASSQSTGGREKLFF.

The V call is TRBV3-1 (or the pseudogene TRBV3-2), the J call TRBJ2-7; possible D gene TRBD2, 6 bases. V was trimmed by 1 base and J by 2 bases, leaving 15 bases between them. The CDR3 spans 16 residues. Germline values: CDR1 LGHDT, CDR2 YNNKEL (reference sequence). This chain's CDR3 is CASSQVVEGLTYEQYF. The CDR3 DNA sequence: TGTGCCAGCAGCCAAGTCGTGGAGGGGCTTACCTACGAGCAGTACTTC.

This clone was counted between two and nine times. This chain connects TRBV6-5 to TRBJ1-6; 7 nucleotides align to TRBD1. The ends lost 5 bases at V and 8 bases at J; junction bases unmatched: 0. The CDR3 is 12 residues long. CDR1 is MNHEY and CDR2 is SVGAGI in the germline V gene. The CDR3 region has the DNA TGTGCCAGCAGTACAGGGGATTCACCCCTCCACTTT. This encodes CASSTGDSPLHF.

This clone was recorded a few times. The chain employs TRBV29-1 and TRBJ2-1, with TRBD1 identical over 8 bases. The CDR3 consists of 14 residues. Germline V gives CDR1 SQVTM, CDR2 ANQGSEA. J lost 4 bases, V lost 6 bases, and 8 bases had no gene match. The CDR3 region is CSVRGQGGYNEQFF. CDR3 coding DNA: TGCAGCGTCCGAGGACAGGGAGGTTACAATGAGCAGTTCTTC.

The rearrangement joins TRBV7-6 to TRBJ2-2, with 9 bases that match TRBD2. This CDR3 comprises 21 residues. Unmatched junction bases numbered 21, after V lost 6 bases and J lost 1 base. Germline loops: CDR1 SGHVS, CDR2 FNYEAQ. The CDR3 sequence: CASSNSGAGGHKWENTGELFF. The CDR3 nucleotides are TGTGCCAGCAGTAACTCTGGTGCGGGGGGGCATAAGTGGGAGAACACCGGGGAGCTGTTTTTT.

The chain employs TRBV20-1 and TRBJ2-1, with TRBD2 matching 12 bases. The ends lost 3 bases at V and 3 bases at J; junction bases unmatched: 12. This CDR3 contains 18 residues. Germline V CDR1 and CDR2: DFQATT, SNEGSKA (reference sequence). CDR3 nucleotides: TGCAGTGCTAGTCCCCCCCCGACTAGCGGGGGATACTACAATGAGCAGTTCTTC. Protein: CSASPPPTSGGYYNEQFF.

The chain links TRBV7-9 to TRBJ1-2, with 7 bases fitting TRBD1. V was pared by 8 bases and J by 4 bases, with 10 bases of the junction left unmatched. The CDR3 is 14 residues long. Per germline, CDR1 SEHNR and CDR2 FQNEAQ (reference sequence). CDR3 nucleotide sequence: TGTGCCAGCCCCTCCGAGGGGGCTGGCTATGGCTACACCTTC. Translating it yields CASPSEGAGYGYTF.

V gene TRBV24-1 combines with J gene TRBJ1-5, with D maybe TRBD1 (6 bases). The CDR3 is made up of 14 amino acids. Germline lookup yields CDR1 KGHDR and CDR2 SFDVKD. With 2 bases removed from V and 4 bases from J, the gap between germline ends came to 8 bases. The CDR3: CATSDSQGNQPQHF. In DNA form, the CDR3 reads TGTGCCACCAGTGATTCTCAGGGGAATCAGCCCCAGCATTTT.

This clone was seen more than once but under ten times. V is TRBV7-9 and J is TRBJ1-2; TRBD1 might be the D (5 bases). The CDR3 consists of 16 residues. Germline V gene data show CDR1 as SEHNR and CDR2 as FQNEAQ (reference sequence). Trimming shortened V by 3 bases and J by 4 bases, and 18 bases separated the two germline ends. The CDR3 DNA sequence: TGTGCCAGCAGCTTTTTTAAGGGGCCAGCTGGCTATGGCTACACCTTC. Protein: CASSFFKGPAGYGYTF.

Points on this clone: Other DNA sequences of this sample code for an identical CDR3. V gene TRBV18 combines with J gene TRBJ1-2; the D gene is possibly TRBD1 (5 bases). Germline V gene sequence: CDR1 KGHSH, CDR2 LQKENI. CDR3 size: 12 residues. Trimming took off 3 bases at V and 5 bases at J, with 7 bases between the two ends. The CDR3 region is CASSPRGYGYTF. CDR3 coding DNA: TGTGCCAGCTCACCGCGGGGGTATGGCTACACCTTC.